This T cell receptor beta chain emerged from a study of shared clonotypes between healthy human individuals. CDR1 MNHEY and CDR2 SMNVEV come from the germline V gene (reference sequence). This CDR3 is built from 13 residues. Trimming took 3 bases from V and 4 from J, leaving 8 bases between them. Sequenced by immunoSEQ multiplex PCR; TCRdb stores in-frame clones only, minus some. This sample yields roughly 2,000,000 clones, of which about 95% are seen a single time; 1.2% belongs to the top ten. It was CD45RO-negative cells, positively selected for CCR7, that made up naive CD8 cells, with terminally differentiated effector memory CD45RA+ cells excluded.

This sequence joins TRBV27 and TRBJ2-3, with D uncertain. Input material: naive CD8+ T cells sorted from blood. This clonotype originated in a man between 18 and 35 years old in good health. The CDR3 spells CASSFVRPDTQYF. CDR3 coding DNA: TGTGCCAGCAGTTTTGTACGGCCAGATACGCAGTATTTT.